This is a list of T cell receptor beta chains from one sample in a study of early T cells in non-severe SARS-CoV-2 infection. TCRdb independently ran MiXCR on the 5' RACE reads; one entry per CDR3 protein. The repertoire consists of approximately 100,000 distinct CDR3 sequences, with 11% occurring once and the leading ten covering approximately 5.3%. Input material: whole blood. The receptors were sampled from an adult who was a healthcare worker with PCR-confirmed SARS-CoV-2 infection or an uninfected control (not recorded which). CDR3s leave out the opening cysteine and the closing phenylalanine or tryptophan.

ASSSVSLRTDNGNEQF	TRBV7-9
SVDPGAEDTEAF	TRBV29-1
ASGLTTGVSYNEQF	TRBV12-5
SASPPGLAGGKF	TRBV20-1
ASSFTLSEAF	TRBV7-9
ASSLGGAGTEAF	TRBV12-3/TRBV12-4
ASSKTSGPYNEQF	TRBV2
ASSSRFEETQY	TRBV5-6
ASSLMAGTEAF	TRBV12-3/TRBV12-4
AISVEPDSYEQY	TRBV10-3
ASSYSPMRWTSGANVLT	TRBV6-5
SAVSGGFSYEQY	TRBV20-1
ASSSTSGSLSNEQF	TRBV5-5
ASSNRRGGSETQY	TRBV6-6
ASGGPSQLTEAF	TRBV12-5
ASSLEPTGQGSSYNSPLH	TRBV7-6
ASSLTGGAF	TRBV7-8
SASRKGDRLAPYEQY	TRBV20-1
ASSKQFGNTIY	TRBV3-1
SAAHTGTANTEAF	TRBV20-1
ASSYITSGIDGYT	TRBV6-6
ASSQASSDNEQF	TRBV3-1
ASSPSEDQNTEAF	TRBV3-1
SVGEGGRTDTQY	TRBV29-1
ASRFSYNEQF	TRBV5-1
ASSLETAEQY	TRBV5-1
SALGAFGNTIY	TRBV29-1
ASSNTEHTEAF	TRBV5-1
SANTMGGDTQY	TRBV20-1
ASKYSARREGPTDTQY	TRBV13
ASSWSSGDTEAF	TRBV5-1
ASSPGNMDTEAF	TRBV18
ASSVGQPQETQY	TRBV2
ATSGSTDTQY	TRBV24-1
ASSSWDSSYGYT	TRBV5-4
ASSATSRTYNEQF	TRBV27
ASSHKWGSNSPLH	TRBV7-9
ASSYLQGSYEQY	TRBV6-2/TRBV6-3
AISDSPLDQETQY	TRBV10-3
ASSGTGGSNSPLH	TRBV2
ASSYGSGSSYEQY	TRBV6-5
SARRGQGNEKLF	TRBV20-1
ATSRDREVLNTEAF	TRBV15
ASSLTAGGMNTEAF	TRBV5-1
ASSINSENYGYT	TRBV19
ASSLGHQPYEQY	TRBV7-9
ASSPRRTGELF	TRBV12-3/TRBV12-4
ASSLGLAGGRQETQY	TRBV12-3/TRBV12-4
ARWKTTSGTDNEQF	TRBV2
ASSSLSYNEQF	TRBV19